These 32 T cell receptor beta chains were sequenced from one sample in a study of CD8+ T cells in alopecia areata. Sequencing templates came from extracted RNA that was reverse transcribed into cDNA. The repertoire was sequenced with immunoSEQ multiplex PCR; TCRdb's copy has only in-frame clones and lacks some. This sample shows 200,000 to 300,000 clones and no singletons; about 1.1% rests with the ten largest. Pooled cutaneous lymph node cells were sorted using CD4, CD8alpha, NKG2D, NKG2ACE and other markers. The sample consisted of CD4+ T cells sorted from a lymph node. The source is a C3H/HeJ mouse with alopecia areata. This strain's MHC haplotype is H2-k.

This clone came up a few times. Germline and genes: mouse. The read falls 4 residues short of the CDR3 end, and the missing part is taken from the germline J gene. In the same sample, other DNA sequences code for this CDR3. The chain uses TRBV13-2 and TRBJ2-5; 8 bases are shared with TRBD2. Germline loops: CDR1 NNHNN, CDR2 SYGAGS (reference sequence). The CDR3 is made up of 14 amino acids. The covered CDR3 bases are TGTGCCAGCGGTGATGCTGGGGGGAGAGAC. Amino acid sequence: CASGDAGGRD. The CDR3 in full is CASGDAGGRDTQYF.

As to this clone: Genes and germline come from the mouse. Incomplete CDR3 DNA: TGTGCCAGCAGTGACTGGACAGGGCTGGCT. As protein: CASSDWTGLA. Given in full, the CDR3 is CASSDWTGLAEQFF. The chain uses TRBV13-1 and TRBJ2-1; 8 bases fit TRBD1. The read ends 4 residues early relative to the CDR3; the germline J gene fills the gap. CDR1 NSHNY and CDR2 SYGAGN come from the germline V gene. CDR3 size: 14 residues.

This clone was recorded at least ten times. Any gene name here is a mouse gene name. The CDR3 end lies 4 residues beyond the end of the read and is filled in from the germline J gene. Other DNA sequences in this specimen translate into the identical CDR3. The J gene is TRBJ1-2, the V gene TRBV13-1; D possibly corresponds to TRBD1 (6 bases). In germline, CDR1 is NSHNY, CDR2 SYGAGN. The CDR3 is 13 residues long. V was trimmed by 2 bases and J by 4 bases, leaving 9 bases between them. Partial CDR3 DNA: TGTGCCAGCAGTGAACAGGGACGCTCC. It encodes CASSEQGRS. In full, the CDR3 reads CASSEQGRSDYTF.

Notes on this clone: Gene labels here are mouse ones. The read ends 4 residues early relative to the CDR3; the germline J gene fills the gap. The chain employs TRBV13-3 and TRBJ2-1, with TRBD1 matching 7 bases. There are 14 residues in the CDR3. Looked up from germline, CDR1 is NNHDY and CDR2 is SYVADS. The part of the CDR3 DNA that was read is TGTGCCAGCAGCAAACAGGGGAAGGGGGCT. This translates into CASSKQGKGA. The entire CDR3 protein reads CASSKQGKGAEQFF.

Concerning this clone itself: Germline and genes here are mouse. The CDR3 end falls 3 residues outside the read, so it is completed with the germline J gene. This chain links TRBV13-1 with TRBJ1-6; 8 bases agree with TRBD1. TRBJ1-6 counts as an open reading frame of uncertain function. The V segment lost 2 bases and the J segment 0 bases; nucleotides outside the gene matches: 1. Germline V gene sequence: CDR1 NSHNY, CDR2 SYGAGN. CDR3 length equals 16 residues. The CDR3 loop reads CASSDRGPSYNSPLYF. The CDR3 bases that were read are TGTGCCAGCAGTGACAGGGGGCCTTCCTATAATTCGCCC.

A few counts support this clone. The genes are named according to mouse. The read ends 4 residues shy of where the CDR3 ends; the end is completed using the germline J gene. Other DNA variants within this sample encode the same CDR3. The chain joins TRBV13-1 to TRBJ2-3, with D possibly TRBD1 on 5 matching bases. The CDR3 is 15 amino acids. Trimming took off 2 bases at V and 0 bases at J, with 10 bases between the two ends. CDR1 NSHNY and CDR2 SYGAGN come from the germline V gene. The CDR3 is CASSEAGSSAETLYF. CDR3 bases read: TGTGCCAGCAGTGAAGCAGGGTCTAGTGCAGAA.

This clone was seen only a few times. Genes and germline come from the mouse. Coverage ceases 4 residues before the CDR3 finishes, and the germline J gene fills in the end. V is TRBV1 and J is TRBJ2-7; 8 positions match TRBD2. This CDR3 region has 14 residues. V dropped 1 base and J dropped 3; count of bases not matched to a gene: 2. Germline loops: CDR1 NSQYPW, CDR2 LRSPGD (reference sequence). Partial CDR3 DNA: TGCACCTGCAGTGCAGTGGGGGGGGGCTAT. Amino acids: CTCSAVGGGY. The full-length CDR3 reads as CTCSAVGGGYEQYF.

A few counts support this clone. These gene names are mouse names. The CDR3 goes on 4 residues after the read ends, and that part is filled in from the germline J gene. The same CDR3 is also encoded by other DNA sequences in this sample. The chain links TRBV1 to TRBJ2-5; TRBD1 aligns across 11 bases. There are 15 residues in the CDR3. V was pared by 4 bases and J by 1 base, with 1 base of the junction left unmatched. CDR1 is NSQYPW, CDR2 LRSPGD, per germline (reference sequence). The CDR3 region is CTCSGTGGDQDTQYF. The part of the CDR3 DNA that was read is TGCACCTGCAGTGGGACAGGGGGCGACCAAGAC.

This clone was seen a handful of times. Genes here carry mouse names. The CDR3 extends 4 residues past the end of the read, so its final part is completed from the germline J gene. The chain is built from TRBV17 and TRBJ2-7; 10 bases match TRBD2. The length of the CDR3 is 15 residues. Trimming removed 0 bases from V and 3 bases from J; junction bases left unmatched: 2. Germline V gives CDR1 MNHDT, CDR2 YYDKIL. CDR3 in amino acids: CASSRDWGGLYEQYF. CDR3 DNA, as far as it was read: TGTGCTAGCAGTAGAGACTGGGGGGGCCTCTAT.

As for this clone: Germline and genes here are mouse. The read terminates 4 residues before the CDR3 end, so the remaining end is supplied by the germline J gene. The chain carries TRBV5 and TRBJ2-3; D is possibly TRBD1 or TRBD2 (6 bases each). Germline-derived CDR1 and CDR2 are LGHNA and YNLKQL (reference sequence). The V and J ends lost 1 base and 2 bases respectively, with 10 bases between them. This CDR3 has 15 amino acids. The CDR3 reads CASSQGGLTAETLYF. Incomplete CDR3 DNA: TGTGCCAGCAGCCAAGGGGGGCTGACTGCAGAA.

This clone was found a few times. The gene symbols are mouse symbols. The CDR3 end is not reached by the read, which stops 4 residues before it; the germline J gene fills it in. The chain has TRBV13-1 and TRBJ2-7; 10 nucleotides match TRBD2. Germline V gene lookup returns CDR1 NSHNY and CDR2 SYGAGN. The CDR3 has 16 amino acids. After removal of 0 bases from V and 0 bases from J, the junction contained 3 bases not matched to a gene. The CDR3 reads CASSDEAGGASYEQYF. CDR3 bases read: TGTGCCAGCAGTGATGAGGCTGGGGGGGCCTCCTAT.

This clone occurred a few times. These gene names are mouse names. The CDR3 sequence: CTCSDRVYNSPLYF. CDR3 DNA, as far as it was read: TGCACCTGCAGTGACAGGGTCTATAATTCGCCC. The chain has TRBV1 and TRBJ1-6; tentative D call: TRBD1 (6 bases). The read falls 3 residues short of the CDR3 end, and the missing part is taken from the germline J gene. TRBJ1-6 is an ORF for which the function is uncertain. The germline CDR1 and CDR2 sequences are NSQYPW and LRSPGD (reference sequence). V lost 4 bases and J lost 3, with 7 bases in between. The CDR3 is 14 residues long.

As regards this clone: Mouse germline and gene names are used. The read ends 4 residues before the CDR3 terminus; that terminus is restored from the germline J gene. This same CDR3 is encoded by further DNA sequences in the sample. The chain has TRBV5 and TRBJ1-1, with 8 bases fitting TRBD1. The CDR3 sequence is 13 residues long. The junction had 1 base not matched to a gene; V was cut back by 5 bases and J by 2 bases. Per germline, CDR1 LGHNA and CDR2 YNLKQL (reference sequence). CDR3 loop: CASSDRGNTEVFF. The CDR3 DNA, read in part, is TGTGCCAGCAGCGACAGGGGTAACACA.

This clone came up many times. Gene labels here are mouse ones. The observed sequence ends 4 residues before the CDR3 terminus, with the missing tail filled in from the germline J gene. Other DNA sequences in this sample translate to the same CDR3. This chain joins TRBV13-1 and TRBJ2-5; the match to TRBD2 covers 8 bases. The CDR3 loop spans 13 amino acids. Germline CDR1 and CDR2: NSHNY and SYGAGN. V was clipped by 3 bases and J by 3 bases; unmatched bases: 0. This CDR3 is CASSAGGQDTQYF. CDR3 bases read: TGTGCCAGCAGTGCTGGGGGGCAAGAC.

This clone was seen only a few times. Gene labels here are mouse ones. With the read ending 4 residues before the CDR3 end, the germline J gene is used to fill in that end. The J gene is TRBJ2-1, the V gene TRBV13-3, with D uncertain. The CDR3 extends over 14 amino acids. V gave up 1 base and J gave up 3 bases, with 8 bases separating them. CDR1 NNHDY and CDR2 SYVADS come from the germline V gene. The CDR3 protein is CASSDQPGYAEQFF. Partial CDR3 DNA: TGTGCCAGCAGTGATCAGCCAGGCTATGCT.

This clone turned up a few times. Gene labels here are mouse ones. The read halts 4 residues ahead of the CDR3 end, with the missing end drawn from the germline J gene. The rearrangement links TRBV13-1 to TRBJ2-1, with 12 bases lining up with TRBD2. CDR3 length equals 17 residues. J lost 0 bases, V lost 3 bases, and 4 bases had no gene match. Germline assignment: CDR1 NSHNY and CDR2 SYGAGN. CDR3 DNA, as far as it was read: TGTGCCAGCAGTGGACTGGGGGGGCGGGGTAACTATGCT. This sequence encodes CASSGLGGRGNYA. The full CDR3 sequence reads CASSGLGGRGNYAEQFF.

This clone has just a few counts. The gene symbols are mouse symbols. The read stops 4 residues short of the end of the CDR3; the missing end is completed from the germline J gene. Other DNA sequences in the same sample also yield this CDR3. This chain connects TRBV13-3 to TRBJ2-7; 10 nucleotides align to TRBD1. The V gene's germline CDR1 is NNHDY and CDR2 SYVADS. This CDR3 is built from 13 residues. Partial CDR3 DNA: TGTGCCAGCAGCCGGGACAGGGGATAT. Amino acids: CASSRDRGY. The CDR3 in its entirety is CASSRDRGYEQYF.

This clone was counted only a few times. The listed genes are named as in mouse. Read data end 4 residues before the CDR3 end; the end is taken from the germline J gene. This chain uses TRBV13-1 with TRBJ1-1; tentatively, D is TRBD1 (6 bases). Germline CDR1 is NSHNY and CDR2 is SYGAGN. V gave up 5 bases and J gave up 1 base, with 12 bases separating them. This CDR3 has 14 residues. The DNA read from the CDR3 is TGTGCCAGCAGGATGCGCAGGGGGAACACA. Translating gives CASRMRRGNT. The full CDR3 protein is CASRMRRGNTEVFF.

With respect to this clone: The genes are named according to mouse. The read terminates 4 residues before the CDR3 end, so the remaining end is supplied by the germline J gene. The chain joins TRBV13-1 to TRBJ1-2; perhaps TRBD1 as D (5 bases). The V end was cut by 2 bases, the J end by 4 bases, with 9 bases between. Germline assignment: CDR1 NSHNY and CDR2 SYGAGN. The CDR3 is made up of 13 amino acids. The CDR3 here is CASSEMGGSDYTF. The DNA read from the CDR3 is TGTGCCAGCAGTGAAATGGGGGGCTCC.

This clone occurred a few times. Gene names and germline match the mouse. The CDR3 extends 4 residues past the end of the read, so its final part is completed from the germline J gene. Other nucleotide sequences from this sample produce the same CDR3. V gene TRBV13-2 combines with J gene TRBJ2-1, with 8 bases fitting TRBD2. Germline values: CDR1 NNHNN, CDR2 SYGAGS (reference sequence). The CDR3 runs 14 residues. Trimming took 3 bases from V and 4 from J; bases not matched to a gene: 3. The part of the CDR3 DNA that was read is TGTGCCAGCGGTGCCACTGGGGGATATGCT. Residues: CASGATGGYA. The CDR3 reads in full as CASGATGGYAEQFF.

This clone was found a few times. The genes and germline here are from mouse. The read terminates 4 residues ahead of where the CDR3 ends, so the germline J gene completes it. This chain connects TRBV19 to TRBJ2-3, with TRBD1 as a possible D gene (6 bases). Germline V gene lookup returns CDR1 FNHDT and CDR2 SITEND (reference sequence). The CDR3 covers 14 residues. The sequenced part of the CDR3 DNA is TGTGCCAGCAGTATAGGGGGCAGGGGAGAA. It encodes CASSIGGRGE. The full CDR3 sequence reads CASSIGGRGETLYF.

This clone appeared a few times. Mouse names are used for the genes. The sequenced CDR3 bases are TGTGCCAGCTCTCTCCACAGGAACTCC. Residues: CASSLHRNS. The entire CDR3 sequence reads CASSLHRNSDYTF. The rearrangement uses TRBV12-1 and TRBJ1-2; tentatively, D is TRBD1 (5 bases). Sequencing ends 4 residues short of the CDR3 end; the germline J gene provides the rest. V was trimmed by 0 bases and J by 2 bases, leaving 6 bases between them. This CDR3 has 13 residues. Germline-derived CDR1 and CDR2 are SGHSN and HYEKVE.

This clone has only a few counts. Gene names are mouse gene names. The CDR3 bases that were read are TGTGCCAGCAGTGACCGGGACTGGGCTAGTGCAGAA. Protein: CASSDRDWASAE. The full-length CDR3 reads as CASSDRDWASAETLYF. This chain joins TRBV13-1 and TRBJ2-3; 9 bases match TRBD2. Sequencing ends 4 residues short of the CDR3 end; the germline J gene provides the rest. The length of the CDR3 is 16 residues. Trimming removed 2 bases from V and 0 bases from J; junction bases left unmatched: 4. Germline loops: CDR1 NSHNY, CDR2 SYGAGN.

This clone was picked up a small number of times. Genes and germline come from the mouse. Coverage ceases 4 residues before the CDR3 finishes, and the germline J gene fills in the end. V usage is TRBV13-3 and J usage is TRBJ2-4, with TRBD2 matching over 9 bases. The trim removed 6 bases at V and 0 bases at J, leaving 5 bases unmatched. CDR1 NNHDY and CDR2 SYVADS come from the germline V gene. The CDR3 length is 15 residues. The chain's CDR3 is CASTGTGTSQNTLYF. The sequenced CDR3 bases are TGTGCCAGCACCGGGACTGGGACTAGTCAAAAC.

This clone occurred a few times. The germline and genes are mouse ones. From the germline J gene comes the end of the CDR3, since the read stops 4 residues before it. This chain connects TRBV13-3 to TRBJ2-7; D may be TRBD1 (6 bases). V lost 3 bases, J lost 0 bases, and 13 bases lay in between. This CDR3 has 15 residues. Germline V gene data show CDR1 as NNHDY and CDR2 as SYVADS. The CDR3 sequence is CASSGPGQNSYEQYF. Incomplete CDR3 DNA: TGTGCCAGCAGTGGCCCGGGACAAAACTCCTAT.

This clone was detected only a few times. Genes and germline come from the mouse. The read is 4 residues too short to cover the CDR3 end, so that end is filled in from the germline J gene. This specimen includes other DNA sequences encoding the same CDR3. This chain joins TRBV13-3 and TRBJ1-1, with 10 bases aligning to TRBD1. This CDR3 spans 14 amino acids. Germline V gives CDR1 NNHDY, CDR2 SYVADS. After removal of 6 bases from V and 1 base from J, the junction contained 3 bases not matched to a gene. The CDR3 loop reads CASTRDRGNTEVFF. The covered CDR3 bases are TGTGCCAGCACCCGGGACAGGGGAAACACA.

This clone has just a few counts. Each gene name is a mouse one. The sequenced CDR3 bases are TGTGCCAGCGGTGATAGAGCCCTGGGGGGCGCAAACACCGGG. The encoded protein is CASGDRALGGANTG. From start to end, the CDR3 is CASGDRALGGANTGQLYF. The J gene is TRBJ2-2, the V gene TRBV13-2; 8 bases match TRBD2. The CDR3 end is not reached by the read, which stops 4 residues before it; the germline J gene fills it in. The germline V gene encodes CDR1 NNHNN and CDR2 SYGAGS (reference sequence). This CDR3 contains 18 residues. The ends lost 1 base at V and 0 bases at J; junction bases unmatched: 8.

Ten or more counts support this clone. Each gene name is a mouse one. The read terminates 4 residues before the CDR3 end, so the remaining end is supplied by the germline J gene. Within the sample, other DNA sequences also encode this same CDR3. J is TRBJ2-1 and V is TRBV1, with TRBD2 identical over 7 bases. With 1 base clipped from V and 0 bases from J, the junction kept 0 bases outside the gene matches. Germline CDR1 and CDR2: NSQYPW and LRSPGD (reference sequence). The CDR3 runs 15 residues. CDR3 sequence reads: CTCSAAGGNYAEQFF. CDR3 DNA, as far as it was read: TGCACCTGCAGTGCAGCTGGGGGTAACTATGCT. Complete variable domain (other parts from reference TRBV1 and TRBJ2-1): VTLLEQNPRWRLVPRGQAVNLRCILKNSQYPWMSWYQQDLQKQLQWLFTLRSPGDKEVKSLPGADYLATRVTDTELRLQVANMSQGRTLYCTCSAAGGNYAEQFFGPGTRLTVL.

Many counts were recorded for this clone. Genes and germline are mouse. Read sequence stops 4 residues before the CDR3 end, and the germline J gene provides the missing end. V usage is TRBV13-2 and J usage is TRBJ2-7; D is perhaps TRBD2 (5 bases). CDR1 is NNHNN and CDR2 is SYGAGS in the germline V gene (reference sequence). The CDR3 is made up of 12 amino acids. The part of the CDR3 DNA that was read is TGTGCCAGCGGTGATGACTGGTAT. Translated: CASGDDWY. The CDR3 as a whole reads CASGDDWYEQYF.

Of note for this clone: This sequence may be a read error, since a much larger clone differs from it by one base. Gene names follow the mouse nomenclature. The read halts 4 residues ahead of the CDR3 end, with the missing end drawn from the germline J gene. This chain links TRBV13-1 with TRBJ2-3, with a weak D call TRBD2 (6 bases). There are 14 residues in the CDR3. Per the germline V gene, CDR1 is NSHNY and CDR2 is SYGAGN. Trimming shortened V by 4 bases and J by 0 bases, and 9 bases separated the two germline ends. The CDR3 loop reads CASSRGTSAETLYF. CDR3 DNA, as far as it was read: TGTGCCAGCAGTCGGGGGACTAGTGCAGAA.

With regard to this clone: Gene names refer to mouse genes. From the germline J gene comes the end of the CDR3, since the read stops 4 residues before it. The chain has TRBV5 and TRBJ1-2, with 8 bases lining up with TRBD1. The germline V gene encodes CDR1 LGHNA and CDR2 YNLKQL (reference sequence). The CDR3 runs to 12 residues. The CDR3 DNA, read in part, is TGTGCCAGCAGCCCACAGGGGGAC. Translating it yields CASSPQGD. The CDR3 reads in full as CASSPQGDDYTF.

Only a few counts were recorded for this clone. Gene names and germline refer to mouse. The read comes to an end 4 residues before the CDR3 does, leaving the germline J gene to fill in the end. This rearrangement joins TRBV29 to TRBJ2-1, with TRBD1 matching over 7 bases. CDR1 and CDR2 (germline): MSHET, SYDVDS. The J segment lost 4 bases and the V segment lost 6 bases, leaving 3 bases of the junction unmatched. The CDR3 sequence is 13 residues long. The CDR3 protein is CASRGDSYAEQFF. The CDR3 DNA, read in part, is TGTGCTAGCAGGGGGGACAGTTATGCT.